Reported below is one TCR beta chain. Its antigen remains unidentified. The data belong to a study of beta chain features in type 1 diabetes. Findings of the study overall: Insertions at VDJ junctions were less frequent in type 1 diabetes patients. These patients also deleted more nucleotides at the same junctions. In every one of the four CD4+ subsets, TCRB CDR3s were moderately but significantly shorter in Type 1 diabetes patients.

Sorted CD4+ subsets: naive, central memory, regulatory, stem cell-like memory (CD45RO/CCR7/CD25/CD127/CD95/CD27 panel). cDNA synthesis used the whole RNA isolate, giving expressed TCRB sequences. Naive, central memory and regulatory T cell samples yielded around 3.6 million reads on average. Measured with immunoSEQ multiplex PCR; TCRdb has only the in-frame clones, and not every one. The sample yields about 330,000 clones, around 10% seen once. The CDR3 sequence is 16 residues long. Germline CDR1 is SGDLS and CDR2 is YYNGEE. Unmatched junction bases numbered 5, after V lost 2 bases and J lost 2 bases.

This sequence joins TRBV9 and TRBJ2-3, with 10 positions matching TRBD2. Sequencing used naive CD4+ T cells from blood. This clonotype originated in a woman in her twenties or thirties in good health. DNA of the CDR3: TGTGCCAGCAGCGTGACTAGCGGGCAGTCCACAGATACGCAGTATTTT. It is translated as CASSVTSGQSTDTQYF.